This entry lists 2 T cell receptor beta chains sequenced from one sample in a study of blood T cell repertoires in COVID-19. Libraries were prepared by immunoSEQ multiplex PCR; TCRdb keeps only in-frame clonotypes and omits some of them. The sample has some 210,000 clones; roughly 89% are singletons. Sequencing input: PBMCs or T cells enriched from blood (not recorded which). These receptors came from a young man with acute COVID-19.

The gene calls are TRBV4-1 and TRBJ1-2, with a weak D call TRBD1 (5 bases). The CDR3 spans 15 residues. V lost 0 bases and J lost 13, with 21 bases in between. Germline-derived CDR1 and CDR2 are MGHRA and YSYEKL. The DNA of the CDR3 is TGCGCCAGCAGCCAAGATGGTCGGCAGGGAACCCGCCCCACCTTC. Translation: CASSQDGRQGTRPTF.

This sequence joins TRBV27 and TRBJ2-7; 7 bases line up with TRBD1. V lost 5 bases, J lost 4 bases, and 2 bases stayed unmatched. Germline V gives CDR1 MNHEY, CDR2 SMNVEV (reference sequence). The CDR3 is made up of 12 amino acids. DNA of the CDR3: TGTGCCAGCAGTCGACAGGGTTACGAGCAGTACTTC. It yields the protein CASSRQGYEQYF.